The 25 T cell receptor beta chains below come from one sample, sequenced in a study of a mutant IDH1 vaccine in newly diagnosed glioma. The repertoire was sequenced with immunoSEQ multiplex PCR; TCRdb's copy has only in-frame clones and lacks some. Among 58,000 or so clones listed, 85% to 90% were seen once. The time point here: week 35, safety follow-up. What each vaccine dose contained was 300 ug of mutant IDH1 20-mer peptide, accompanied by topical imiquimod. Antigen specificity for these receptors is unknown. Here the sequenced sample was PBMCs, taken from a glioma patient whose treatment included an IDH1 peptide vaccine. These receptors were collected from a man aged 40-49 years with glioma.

The CDR3 bases are TGCGCCAGCAGCTTGGGGCGCGACAGGGGGTTTGAAGCTTTCTTT. Amino acids: CASSLGRDRGFEAFF. The chain links TRBV5-1 to TRBJ1-1; 9 positions agree with TRBD1. The CDR3 has 15 amino acids. Per the germline V gene, CDR1 is SGHRS and CDR2 is YFSETQ. After removal of 0 bases from V and 7 bases from J, the junction contained 7 bases not matched to a gene.

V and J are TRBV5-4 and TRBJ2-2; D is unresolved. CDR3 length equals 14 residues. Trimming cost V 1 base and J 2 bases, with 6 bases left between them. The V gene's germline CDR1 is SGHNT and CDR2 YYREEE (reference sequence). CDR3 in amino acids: CASSLLSNTGELFF. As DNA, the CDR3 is TGTGCCAGCAGCTTGTTATCCAACACCGGGGAGCTGTTTTTT. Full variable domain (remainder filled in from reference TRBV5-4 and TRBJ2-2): ETGVTQSPTHLIKTRGQQVTLRCSSQSGHNTVSWYQQALGQGPQFIFQYYREEENGRGNFPPRFSGLQFPNYSSELNVNALELDDSALYLCASSLLSNTGELFFGEGSRLTVL.

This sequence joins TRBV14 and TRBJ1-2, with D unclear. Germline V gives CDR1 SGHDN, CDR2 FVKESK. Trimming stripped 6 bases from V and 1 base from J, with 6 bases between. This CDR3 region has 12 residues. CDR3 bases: TGTGCCAGCAGTGCTAATAACTATGGCTACACCTTC. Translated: CASSANNYGYTF.

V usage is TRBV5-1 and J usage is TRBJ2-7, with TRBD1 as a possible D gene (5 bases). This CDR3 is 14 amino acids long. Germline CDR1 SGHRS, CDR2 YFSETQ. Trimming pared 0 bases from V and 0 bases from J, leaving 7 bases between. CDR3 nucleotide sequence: TGCGCCAGCAGCTTGGGACAGAGCTCCTACGAGCAGTACTTC. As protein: CASSLGQSSYEQYF.

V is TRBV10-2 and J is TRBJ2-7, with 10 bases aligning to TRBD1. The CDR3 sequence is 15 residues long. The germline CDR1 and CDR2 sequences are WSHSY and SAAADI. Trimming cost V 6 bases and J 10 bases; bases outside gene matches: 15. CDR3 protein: CASSNPGTGVRGQYF. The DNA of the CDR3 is TGCGCCAGCAGCAACCCCGGGACAGGGGTAAGGGGCCAGTACTTC.

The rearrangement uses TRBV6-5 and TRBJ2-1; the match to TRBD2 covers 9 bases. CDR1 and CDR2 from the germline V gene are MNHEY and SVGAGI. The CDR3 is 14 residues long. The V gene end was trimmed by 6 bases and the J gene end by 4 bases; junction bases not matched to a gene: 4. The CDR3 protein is CASRTTSGYNEQFF. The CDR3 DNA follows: TGTGCCAGCAGGACGACTAGCGGTTACAATGAGCAGTTCTTC.

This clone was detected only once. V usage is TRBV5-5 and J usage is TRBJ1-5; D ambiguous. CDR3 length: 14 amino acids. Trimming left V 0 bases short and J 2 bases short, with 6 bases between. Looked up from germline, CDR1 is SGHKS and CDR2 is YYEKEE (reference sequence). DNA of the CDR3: TGTGCCAGCAGCTTGGATGGGGGCAATCAGCCCCAGCATTTT. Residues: CASSLDGGNQPQHF.

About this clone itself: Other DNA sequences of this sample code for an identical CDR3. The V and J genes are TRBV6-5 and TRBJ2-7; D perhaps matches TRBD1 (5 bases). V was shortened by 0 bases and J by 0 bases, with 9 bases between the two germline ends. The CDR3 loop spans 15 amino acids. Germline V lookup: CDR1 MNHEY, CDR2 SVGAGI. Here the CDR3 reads CASSYSGQGSYEQYF. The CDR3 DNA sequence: TGTGCCAGCAGTTACTCTGGACAAGGCTCCTACGAGCAGTACTTC.

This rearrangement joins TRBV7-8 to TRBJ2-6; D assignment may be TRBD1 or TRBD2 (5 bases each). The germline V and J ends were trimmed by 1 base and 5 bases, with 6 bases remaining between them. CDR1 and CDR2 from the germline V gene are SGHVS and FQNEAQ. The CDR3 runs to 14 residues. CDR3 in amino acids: CASSLGGRANVLTF. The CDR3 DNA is TGTGCCAGCAGCTTAGGGGGGAGGGCCAACGTCCTGACTTTC.

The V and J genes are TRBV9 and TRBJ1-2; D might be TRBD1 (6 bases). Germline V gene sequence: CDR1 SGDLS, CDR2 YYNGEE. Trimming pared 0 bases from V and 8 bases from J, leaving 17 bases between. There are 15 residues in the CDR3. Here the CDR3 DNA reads TGTGCCAGCAGCGTAGCTCCAGGGGTAACAGGAGGCTACACCTTC. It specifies CASSVAPGVTGGYTF.

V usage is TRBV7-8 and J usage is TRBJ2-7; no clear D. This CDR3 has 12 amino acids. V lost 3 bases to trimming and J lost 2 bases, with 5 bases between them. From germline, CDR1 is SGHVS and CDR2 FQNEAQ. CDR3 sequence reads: CASSFGTYEQYF. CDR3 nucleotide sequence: TGTGCCAGCAGCTTCGGCACCTACGAGCAGTACTTC.

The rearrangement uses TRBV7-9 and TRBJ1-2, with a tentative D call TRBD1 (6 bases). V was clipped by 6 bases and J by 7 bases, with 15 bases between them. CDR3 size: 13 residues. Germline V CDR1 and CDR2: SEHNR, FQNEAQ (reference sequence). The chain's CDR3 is CASSSFQGSGYTF. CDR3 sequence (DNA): TGTGCCAGCAGTTCCTTCCAGGGGTCTGGCTACACCTTC.

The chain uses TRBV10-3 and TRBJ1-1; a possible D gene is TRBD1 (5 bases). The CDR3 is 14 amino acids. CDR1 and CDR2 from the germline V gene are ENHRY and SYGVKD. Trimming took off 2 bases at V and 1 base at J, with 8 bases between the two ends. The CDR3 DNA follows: TGTGCCATCAGTGAGACAGGCGGGAACACTGAAGCTTTCTTT. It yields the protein CAISETGGNTEAFF.

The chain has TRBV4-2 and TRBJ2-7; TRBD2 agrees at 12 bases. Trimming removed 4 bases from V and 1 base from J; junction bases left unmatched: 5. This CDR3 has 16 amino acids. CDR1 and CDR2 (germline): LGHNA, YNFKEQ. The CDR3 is CASSPNLAGGSYEQYF. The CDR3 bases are TGTGCCAGCAGCCCCAATCTAGCGGGAGGGTCCTACGAGCAGTACTTC.

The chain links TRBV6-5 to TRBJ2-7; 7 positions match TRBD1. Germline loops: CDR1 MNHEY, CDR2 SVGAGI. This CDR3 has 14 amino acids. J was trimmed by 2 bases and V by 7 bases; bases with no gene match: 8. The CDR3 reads CASKGTGTAYEQYF. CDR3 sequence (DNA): TGTGCCAGCAAGGGGACCGGGACAGCCTACGAGCAGTACTTC.

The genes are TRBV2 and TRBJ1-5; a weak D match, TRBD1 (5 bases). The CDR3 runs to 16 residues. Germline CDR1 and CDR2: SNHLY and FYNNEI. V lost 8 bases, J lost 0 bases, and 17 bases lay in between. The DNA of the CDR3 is TGTGCCAGCGAACCACTAACAGGAGATAGCAATCAGCCCCAGCATTTT. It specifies CASEPLTGDSNQPQHF. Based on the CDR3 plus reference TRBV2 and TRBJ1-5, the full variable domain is EPEVTQTPSHQVTQMGQEVILRCVPISNHLYFYWYRQILGQKVEFLVSFYNNEISEKSEIFDDQFSVERPDGSNFTLKIRSTKLEDSAMYFCASEPLTGDSNQPQHFGDGTRLSIL.

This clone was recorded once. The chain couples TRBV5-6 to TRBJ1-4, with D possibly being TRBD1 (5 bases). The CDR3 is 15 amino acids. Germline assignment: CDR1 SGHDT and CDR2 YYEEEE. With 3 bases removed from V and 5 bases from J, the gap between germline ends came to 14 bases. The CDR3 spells CASSSKGRRNEKLFF. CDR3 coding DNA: TGTGCCAGCAGCTCAAAGGGACGGAGAAATGAAAAACTGTTTTTT.

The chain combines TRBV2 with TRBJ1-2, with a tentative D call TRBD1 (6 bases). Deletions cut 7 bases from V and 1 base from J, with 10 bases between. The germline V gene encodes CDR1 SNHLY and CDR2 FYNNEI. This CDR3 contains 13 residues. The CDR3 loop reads CASKGGSNYGYTF. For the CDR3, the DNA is TGTGCCAGCAAGGGGGGGAGTAACTATGGCTACACCTTC.

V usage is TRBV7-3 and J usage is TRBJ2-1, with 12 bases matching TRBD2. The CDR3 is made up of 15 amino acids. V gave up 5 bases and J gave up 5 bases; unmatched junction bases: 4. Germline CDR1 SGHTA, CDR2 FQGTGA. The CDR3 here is CASSQGLAGHNEQFF. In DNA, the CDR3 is TGTGCCAGCAGCCAAGGACTAGCGGGGCACAATGAGCAGTTCTTC. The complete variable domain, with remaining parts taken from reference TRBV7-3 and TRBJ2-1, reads GAGVSQTPSNKVTEKGKYVELRCDPISGHTALYWYRQSLGQGPEFLIYFQGTGAADDSGLPNDRFFAVRPEGSVSTLKIQRTERGDSAVYLCASSQGLAGHNEQFFGPGTRLTVL.

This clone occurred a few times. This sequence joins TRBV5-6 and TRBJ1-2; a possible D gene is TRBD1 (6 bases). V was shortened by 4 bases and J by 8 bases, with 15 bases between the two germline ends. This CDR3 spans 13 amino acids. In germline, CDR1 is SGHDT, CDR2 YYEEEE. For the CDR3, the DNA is TGTGCCAGCAGCACGGACAGCCACGGGGGCTACACCTTC. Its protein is CASSTDSHGGYTF.

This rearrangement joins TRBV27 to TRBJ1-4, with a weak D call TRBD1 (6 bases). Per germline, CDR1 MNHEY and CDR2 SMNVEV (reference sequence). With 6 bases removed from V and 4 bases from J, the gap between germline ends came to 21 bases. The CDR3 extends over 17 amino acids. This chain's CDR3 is CASRGQKRGWGNEKLFF. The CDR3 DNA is TGTGCCAGCAGAGGACAGAAACGAGGTTGGGGTAATGAAAAACTGTTTTTT. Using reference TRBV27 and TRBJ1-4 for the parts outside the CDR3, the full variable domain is EAQVTQNPRYLITVTGKKLTVTCSQNMNHEYMSWYRQDPGLGLRQIYYSMNVEVTDKGDVPEGYKVSRKEKRNFPLILESPSPNQTSLYFCASRGQKRGWGNEKLFFGSGTQLSVL.

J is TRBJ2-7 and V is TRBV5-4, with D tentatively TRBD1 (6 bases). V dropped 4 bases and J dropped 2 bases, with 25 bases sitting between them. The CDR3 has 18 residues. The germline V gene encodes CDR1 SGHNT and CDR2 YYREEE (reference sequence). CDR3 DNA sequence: TGTGCCAGCAGCCCAAAATTGGGGGCGGCCCTTACCCCCTACGAGCAGTACTTC. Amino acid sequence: CASSPKLGAALTPYEQYF.

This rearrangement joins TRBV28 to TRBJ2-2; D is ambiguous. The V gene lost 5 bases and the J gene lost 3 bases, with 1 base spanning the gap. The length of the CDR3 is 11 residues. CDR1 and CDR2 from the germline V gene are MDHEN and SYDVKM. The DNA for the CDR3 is TGTGCCAGCAGTGACACCGGGGAGCTGTTTTTT. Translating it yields CASSDTGELFF.

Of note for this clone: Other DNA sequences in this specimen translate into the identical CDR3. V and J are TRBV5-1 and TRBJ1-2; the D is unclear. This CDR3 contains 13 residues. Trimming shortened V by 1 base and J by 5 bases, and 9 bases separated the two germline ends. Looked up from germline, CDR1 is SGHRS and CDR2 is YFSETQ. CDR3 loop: CASSLREPYGYTF. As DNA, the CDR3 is TGCGCCAGCAGCTTGAGGGAGCCGTATGGCTACACCTTC.

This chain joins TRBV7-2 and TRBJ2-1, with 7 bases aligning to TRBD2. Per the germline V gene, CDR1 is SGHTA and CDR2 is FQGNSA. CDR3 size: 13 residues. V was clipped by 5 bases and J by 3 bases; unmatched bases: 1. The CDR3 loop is CASSRGVYNEQFF. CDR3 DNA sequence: TGTGCCAGCAGCCGGGGGGTCTACAATGAGCAGTTCTTC.